Sequencing of this TCR beta chain was carried out in a study of T-cell memory formation after mild COVID-19. TCRdb reprocessed the 5' RACE reads with MiXCR, giving one entry per CDR3 protein. Here the sample spans 450,000 to 650,000 distinct CDR3 sequences, roughly a fifth being singletons. Findings and limits, study-wide: Pre-infection memory held some responding clones, suggesting pre-existing cross-reactive T cells responded.

This clonotype was detected only a few times. Its antigen remains unknown. V lost 6 bases to trimming and J lost 0 bases, with 12 bases between them. The CDR3 covers 14 residues. Germline CDR1 and CDR2: MNHEY and SMNVEV (reference sequence). The clonotype comes from an adult woman who had mild COVID-19 (a few samples of this study predate the infection). Cell type and time point are not known. This sequence joins TRBV27 and TRBJ2-7; D is unresolved. Sequencing was performed on PBMCs or a T cell subset sorted from them (not recorded which). For the CDR3, the DNA is TGTGCCAGCAGCCTGGACGGGCCCTCCTACGAGCAGTACTTC. Protein: CASSLDGPSYEQYF.